The 4 T cell receptor beta chains below were found in one sample sequenced in a study of blood T cell repertoires in COVID-19 (TCRdb year 2020). Receptor amplification or capture employed the immunoSEQ multiplex PCR assay. TCRdb carries this immuneACCESS record with in-frame sequences only. Its versions omit some clonotypes, under half of them owing to an unresolved V gene in the studies checked, with the rest unexplained. Here the sample has some 250,000 clones; roughly 88% occur a single time. The leading ten clones occupy about 2.3% of the sample. The sample comprised PBMCs or T cells enriched from blood (not recorded which). The receptors originated from a woman in her thirties or forties with acute COVID-19.

The chain joins TRBV28 to TRBJ1-2; TRBD1 is a possible D gene (5 bases). The CDR3 loop spans 11 amino acids. Trimming shortened V by 10 bases and J by 6 bases, and 12 bases separated the two germline ends. CDR1 MDHEN and CDR2 SYDVKM come from the germline V gene. The CDR3 DNA reads as TGTGCCACTCAGGGCAGTGATGGCTACACCTTC. Translation: CATQGSDGYTF.

The CDR3 region is CASRRGTEKLFF. CDR3 DNA sequence: TGTGCCAGCAGGCGCGGGACTGAAAAACTGTTTTTT. The V call is TRBV28, the J call TRBJ1-4; tentative D call: TRBD1 (5 bases). Looked up from germline, CDR1 is MDHEN and CDR2 is SYDVKM. The CDR3 consists of 12 residues. V was pared by 6 bases and J by 7 bases, with 9 bases between. The whole variable domain, filled in from reference TRBV28 and TRBJ1-4, reads DVKVTQSSRYLVKRTGEKVFLECVQDMDHENMFWYRQDPGLGLRLIYFSYDVKMKEKGDIPEGYSVSREKKERFSLILESASTNQTSMYLCASRRGTEKLFFGSGTQLSVL.

The chain combines TRBV24-1 with TRBJ1-2; 8 nucleotides line up with TRBD1. Germline V gives CDR1 KGHDR, CDR2 SFDVKD. The CDR3 is made up of 16 amino acids. V was pared by 3 bases and J by 0 bases, with 5 bases of the junction left unmatched. CDR3 in amino acids: CATSDGGQVPNYGYTF. In DNA form, the CDR3 reads TGTGCCACCAGTGATGGGGGACAGGTCCCTAACTATGGCTACACCTTC.

The rearrangement links TRBV28 to TRBJ2-5; a weak D match, TRBD2 (7 bases). V was cut by 5 bases and J by 1 base, with 29 bases left in between. This CDR3 contains 20 residues. CDR1 is MDHEN, CDR2 SYDVKM, per germline. The CDR3 coding sequence is TGTGCCAGCAGTGTCCCAAGTTGGGGGGGCTATAGCGGCGGCCAAGAGACCCAGTACTTC. Translated: CASSVPSWGGYSGGQETQYF.